These 16 T cell receptor beta chains came from one sample sequenced in a study of cytomegalovirus exposure and HLA in healthy donors. The PCR had 60 Vbeta and 13 Jbeta primers. Produced via immunoSEQ multiplex PCR; TCRdb's table is partial and in-frame only. The sample has some 150,000 clones, approximately 72% seen once. Source material: PBMCs. These receptor sequences come from a human donor in good health.

The chain's CDR3 is CASSLRGGATNEKLFF. Written as DNA, the CDR3 is TGTGCCAGCTCACTACGAGGGGGAGCAACTAATGAAAAACTGTTTTTT. V is TRBV18 and J is TRBJ1-4; D is possibly TRBD1 (6 bases). The CDR3 contains 16 residues. Germline V gene lookup returns CDR1 KGHSH and CDR2 LQKENI. V lost 4 bases and J 0 bases, leaving 12 bases between the germline ends.

This clone has more than one count but fewer than ten. The chain has TRBV12-5 and TRBJ1-4; tentatively, D is TRBD1 (5 bases). Germline CDR1 reads LGHNT; CDR2 reads FRNRAP. The V gene lost 7 bases and the J gene lost 6 bases, with 12 bases spanning the gap. The CDR3 extends over 13 amino acids. In nucleotides, the CDR3 is TGTGCTAGTGATTCCTCGGGGGATGAAAAACTGTTTTTT. Translation gives CASDSSGDEKLFF. The full variable domain, its missing parts supplied by reference TRBV12-5 and TRBJ1-4, is DARVTQTPRHKVTEMGQEVTMRCQPILGHNTVFWYRQTMMQGLELLAYFRNRAPLDDSGMPKDRFSAEMPDATLATLKIQPSEPRDSAVYFCASDSSGDEKLFFGSGTQLSVL.

V gene TRBV27 combines with J gene TRBJ2-2; D is ambiguous. Germline CDR1 reads MNHEY; CDR2 reads SMNVEV (reference sequence). The CDR3 covers 15 residues. V was trimmed by 6 bases and J by 8 bases, leaving 19 bases between them. In DNA, the CDR3 is TGTGCCAGCAGGGAGTTTGCTGGTACGTGGGGGGAGCTGTTTTTT. Its translation is CASREFAGTWGELFF.

In its sample, this clone was seen a few times. The rearrangement links TRBV6-4 to TRBJ2-3; 8 bases fit TRBD1. Per germline, CDR1 MRHNA and CDR2 SNTAGT. The CDR3 has 13 residues. V lost 6 bases, J lost 4 bases, and 3 bases stayed unmatched. CDR3 region: CASSGQGADTQYF. CDR3 nucleotide sequence: TGTGCCAGCAGCGGACAGGGAGCAGATACGCAGTATTTT.

The rearrangement joins TRBV13 to TRBJ2-1; 11 nucleotides line up with TRBD1. The CDR3 sequence is 17 residues long. In germline, CDR1 is PRHDT, CDR2 FYEKMQ (reference sequence). V lost 5 bases, J lost 6 bases, and 12 bases stayed unmatched. The DNA for the CDR3 is TGTGCCAGCAGCCGTTATTGGTGGGGACAGGGGGTCAATGAGCAGTTCTTC. Translating it yields CASSRYWWGQGVNEQFF.

This clone was detected only a few times. CDR3 bases: TGTGCCAGCAGCTCTTACAGGGGGAGCAATCAGCCCCAGCATTTT. It is translated as CASSSYRGSNQPQHF. The chain joins TRBV7-9 to TRBJ1-5; TRBD1 matches at 8 bases. CDR1 is SEHNR and CDR2 is FQNEAQ in the germline V gene (reference sequence). Trimming removed 4 bases from V and 1 base from J; junction bases left unmatched: 3. This CDR3 has 15 amino acids.

In this sample, this clone turned up a few times. The rearrangement joins TRBV6-5 to TRBJ2-5; tentatively, D is TRBD2 (6 bases). The germline V gene encodes CDR1 MNHEY and CDR2 SVGAGI. Trimming left V 7 bases short and J 1 base short, with 10 bases between. The length of the CDR3 is 13 residues. The CDR3 DNA reads TGTGCCAGCACGGGGGTCTTCCAAGAGACCCAGTACTTC. Its protein product is CASTGVFQETQYF.

The table lists this clone with a few counts. This chain uses TRBV20-1 with TRBJ2-1; a possible D gene is TRBD2 (6 bases). In germline, CDR1 is DFQATT, CDR2 SNEGSKA (reference sequence). This CDR3 spans 11 amino acids. Deletions cut 5 bases from V and 9 bases from J, with 11 bases between. The DNA of the CDR3 is TGCAGTGCTTCGCTCGGGGGTGAGCAGTTCTTC. It codes for CSASLGGEQFF.

The chain carries TRBV9 and TRBJ1-1, with 8 positions matching TRBD1. Trimming took 0 bases from V and 8 from J; bases not matched to a gene: 9. CDR1 is SGDLS and CDR2 is YYNGEE in the germline V gene. This CDR3 is 15 amino acids long. The CDR3 loop reads CASSVVGTGPGEAFF. The CDR3 coding sequence is TGTGCCAGCAGCGTAGTCGGGACAGGCCCCGGAGAAGCTTTCTTT.

This chain links TRBV5-4 with TRBJ2-5, with D possibly matching TRBD2 (5 bases). Germline CDR1 SGHNT, CDR2 YYREEE (reference sequence). The CDR3 has 13 amino acids. Trimming cost V 0 bases and J 5 bases, with 8 bases left between them. For the CDR3, the DNA is TGTGCCAGCAGCTTGGGGACTGCCGAGACCCAGTACTTC. Amino acid sequence: CASSLGTAETQYF. The complete variable domain, with remaining parts taken from reference TRBV5-4 and TRBJ2-5, reads ETGVTQSPTHLIKTRGQQVTLRCSSQSGHNTVSWYQQALGQGPQFIFQYYREEENGRGNFPPRFSGLQFPNYSSELNVNALELDDSALYLCASSLGTAETQYFGPGTRLLVL.

This clone was detected only a few times. V gene TRBV7-6 combines with J gene TRBJ1-3; perhaps TRBD1 as D (6 bases). V lost 5 bases, J lost 0 bases, and 14 bases lay in between. CDR1 SGHVS and CDR2 FNYEAQ come from the germline V gene. This CDR3 region has 16 residues. The CDR3 DNA is TGTGCCAGCAGCCCCCGAGACAGGTTCTCTGGAAACACCATATATTTT. Encoded protein: CASSPRDRFSGNTIYF. Full variable domain (rest looked up from reference TRBV7-6 and TRBJ1-3): GAGVSQSPRYKVTKRGQDVALRCDPISGHVSLYWYRQALGQGPEFLTYFNYEAQQDKSGLPNDRFSAERPEGSISTLTIQRTEQRDSAMYRCASSPRDRFSGNTIYFGEGSWLTVV.

V is TRBV5-5 and J is TRBJ1-1; perhaps TRBD1 as D (5 bases). V gave up 0 bases and J gave up 14 bases, with 11 bases separating them. This CDR3 comprises 11 residues. The V gene's germline CDR1 is SGHKS and CDR2 YYEKEE (reference sequence). CDR3 sequence: CASSLEGHPFF. CDR3 in DNA: TGTGCCAGCAGCTTGGAGGGGCACCCCTTCTTT.

The chain is built from TRBV27 and TRBJ1-4; D is undetermined. The germline V gene has CDR1 MNHEY and CDR2 SMNVEV (reference sequence). The CDR3 is 14 amino acids. V was clipped by 3 bases and J by 4 bases, with 9 bases between them. CDR3 loop: CASSLRGNNEKLFF. Here the CDR3 DNA reads TGTGCCAGCAGTTTGCGGGGAAATAATGAAAAACTGTTTTTT.

The chain is built from TRBV7-2 and TRBJ1-1; TRBD1 matches 7 bases. Germline lookup yields CDR1 SGHTA and CDR2 FQGNSA. The trim removed 5 bases at V and 3 bases at J, leaving 9 bases unmatched. CDR3 length equals 15 residues. CDR3 DNA: TGTGCCAGCAGCCTAGACGGGACAGCGGACACTGAAGCTTTCTTT. Translating it yields CASSLDGTADTEAFF.

The chain recombines TRBV6-5 with TRBJ2-1; a weak D match, TRBD2 (7 bases). The CDR3 totals 14 residues. Deletions cut 2 bases from V and 7 bases from J, with 12 bases between. Germline CDR1 reads MNHEY; CDR2 reads SVGAGI. The CDR3 loop reads CASSYRGARNEQFF. In nucleotides, the CDR3 is TGTGCCAGCAGTTACCGGGGGGCGCGGAATGAGCAGTTCTTC.

This clone was seen a few times. The V call is TRBV6-1, the J call TRBJ1-5, with TRBD1 as a possible D gene (5 bases). CDR1 is MNHNS and CDR2 is SASEGT in the germline V gene. Trimming cost V 8 bases and J 7 bases, with 15 bases left between them. This CDR3 is 13 amino acids long. CDR3 nucleotides: TGTGCCAGCGCCCCCGGGGGATCCCAGCCCCAGCATTTT. It is translated as CASAPGGSQPQHF.